One sample yielded the 3 T cell receptor beta chains listed below, sequenced in a study of cytomegalovirus exposure and HLA in healthy donors. The PCR ran on 60 Vbeta and 13 Jbeta primers. This table comes from immunoSEQ multiplex PCR, and its TCRdb copy is limited to in-frame clones, with some not included. The sample has under 200,000 clones, 75% seen once; the top ten hold less than 3%. The specimen was PBMCs. These receptors were collected from a female donor in good health and CMV-seronegative.

V and J are TRBV30 and TRBJ1-6, with 9 bases lining up with TRBD1. This CDR3 contains 15 residues. From germline, CDR1 is GTSNPN and CDR2 SVGIG (reference sequence). V lost 2 bases and J lost 8; bases outside the gene matches: 7. This CDR3 reads CAWSTGTGLDSPLHF. The CDR3 DNA is TGTGCCTGGAGTACCGGGACAGGGTTGGATTCACCCCTCCACTTT.

The chain combines TRBV6-5 with TRBJ2-7; D is unclear. The length of the CDR3 is 15 residues. CDR1 is MNHEY, CDR2 SVGAGI, per germline. V lost 0 bases to trimming and J lost 2 bases, with 11 bases between them. CDR3 region: CASSYSSRRTYEQYF. CDR3 bases: TGTGCCAGCAGTTACTCGTCCCGCAGGACCTACGAGCAGTACTTC.

The chain combines TRBV6-1 with TRBJ2-5, with D maybe TRBD1 (6 bases). CDR1 is MNHNS and CDR2 is SASEGT in the germline V gene. CDR3 length equals 13 residues. Trimming pared 9 bases from V and 5 bases from J, leaving 16 bases between. The CDR3 DNA is TGTGCCAGGTCTCAGGGGCCTGGTGAGACCCAGTACTTC. Translated, it gives CARSQGPGETQYF.